This entry is about one T cell receptor (beta chain). This receptor's antigen is unknown. There are no base qualities to consult, and no much larger clone falls within one base. The data stem from a study of spatial heterogeneity in lung cancer (dated 2019 in TCRdb). Broadly, across the study: Beta-chain transcripts were consistently detected in greater numbers than alpha-chain transcripts, which likely reflects a higher abundance of beta-chain transcripts. In the raw uncorrected reads, each unique combination of TCR and UMI appeared more than ten times on average. Both alpha and beta chains were TCR-sequenced in 200 to 250 tumor regions, some 64 matched nontumor lung samples and roughly 50 PBMC samples obtained at surgery. TCR alpha and beta repertoires were quantitatively compared across multiple tumor regions, matched nontumor lung and blood in non-small cell lung cancer. Nonsynonymous mutation counts, determined by whole-exome sequencing of tumor tissue, were related to TCR repertoire features.

Study-level results and caveats: Confirming at a functional level the hypothesis that regional TCRs recognize regional mutations was considered to require additional single-cell paired TCR alpha and beta sequencing.

Read against the paper, the sample's time point label means: sample taken at primary tumor resection. Donors were around 69 patients with early-stage, untreated non-small cell lung cancer from the lung TRACERx cohort. TCR sequencing used whole RNA extracted from tumor and nontumor lung tissue, or from cryopreserved PBMC samples, without cell sorting. Patients were selected for TCR sequencing only if sufficient RNA was available from at least two tumor regions. Before selection, tumor and adjacent nontumor lung specimens were reviewed by a lung pathologist. The CDR3 measures 14 amino acids from cysteine to phenylalanine. Only the CDR3 DNA is retained, 42 bases long and in frame from the first base. As encoded in the germline V gene, CDR1 is SGHVS while CDR2 is FQNEAQ. The V end loses 1 base and the J end loses 6 bases, and a stretch of 13 bases separates them. The library came from 5' RACE. Sequencing instrument: NextSeq 500. In the TCR library protocol, a unique molecular identifier was attached to each TCR cDNA molecule so that PCR and sequencing errors could be corrected. The study's own analysis went as follows. TCR identification, UMI-based error correction and CDR3 extraction were performed with Decombinator tools. TCRs above a frequency of 2 per 1,000, corresponding to the top 1% of the tumor frequency distribution, were defined as expanded. Rényi diversity was computed with the R vegan package after subsampling each repertoire 100 times to 5,000 TCRs. To build CDR3 similarity networks, amino acid triplet string-kernel similarity was used, and CDR3s were connected when their pairwise similarity was above 0.82. TCRdb's own reprocessing of the public reads used fastp at Q25 and MiXCR and kept productive beta chains. CDR3 protein sequences are deduplicated, and each keeps its most common genes and DNA. The V and J calls and clone size are TCRdb's, not the authors'. In all, the sample holds about 2,900 distinct CDR3 sequences, and about 17% of those were seen once. The top ten hold 15% to 20% of the sample.

The sequence was obtained from a male donor with early-stage non-small cell lung cancer. Sequencing used normal lung tissue next to the tumor, obtained at surgery. This receptor chain uses TRBV7-8 and TRBJ2-7; the D region possibly corresponds to TRBD2 (6 bases align). CDR3 loop: CASSLVDRRGEQYF. The DNA sequence is TGTGCCAGCAGCTTAGTCGATCGGAGGGGCGAGCAGTACTTC. Reference TRBV7-8 and TRBJ2-7 genes cover what lies past the CDR3, so the full variable domain is GAGVSQSPRYKVAKRGQDVALRCDPISGHVSLFWYQQALGQGPEFLTYFQNEAQLDKSGLPSDRFFAERPEGSVSTLKIQRTQQEDSAVYLCASSLVDRRGEQYFGPGTRLTVT.